The clone carrying this T cell receptor beta chain came up many times. The data stem from a study of T cells after yellow fever vaccination. Germline assignment: CDR1 KGHSH and CDR2 LQKENI. The length of the CDR3 is 12 residues. V lost 4 bases to trimming and J lost 4 bases, with 7 bases between them. In TCRdb, the 5' RACE reads were re-called with MiXCR into one record per CDR3 protein. The data hold 20,000 to 25,000 distinct CDR3 sequences, with around 3.5% observed a single time. The sequencing here drew on PBMCs, either bulk or a sorted T-cell subset (CD4+, CD8+, memory, or dextramer-sorted; not recorded which), taken around 45 days after the first yellow fever vaccination. The rearrangement uses TRBV18 and TRBJ2-5; D call uncertain. This sequence was found in a man between 18 and 35 years old who received the YFV17D yellow fever vaccine. In DNA, the CDR3 is TGTGCCAGCTCACACCCCCTAGAGACCCAGTACTTC. It encodes CASSHPLETQYF.